The 20 T cell receptor beta chains below come from one sample, sequenced in a study of OX40 agonist ivuxolimab in advanced cancers. Sequencing was performed with immunoSEQ multiplex PCR; in TCRdb, only in-frame clones are kept and a portion is missing. This table has over 150,000 clones, 90% to 95% appearing once. The source was CD4+ or CD8+ T cells sorted from blood, collected in a trial of the OX40 agonist ivuxolimab. The receptors were gathered from an adult with an advanced solid tumor such as melanoma, head and neck, liver or kidney cancer.

This rearrangement joins TRBV6-5 to TRBJ2-7, with 7 bases matching TRBD2. The CDR3 loop spans 14 amino acids. CDR1 MNHEY and CDR2 SVGAGI come from the germline V gene. V dropped 6 bases and J dropped 4; count of bases not matched to a gene: 9. The CDR3, as DNA: TGTGCCAGCAGCGCGACTAGCATCGTTTACGAGCAGTACTTC. Translated: CASSATSIVYEQYF.

This clone was found once. V is TRBV19 and J is TRBJ1-2, with D unresolved. Looked up from germline, CDR1 is LNHDA and CDR2 is SQIVND (reference sequence). The CDR3 totals 14 residues. Trimming took 3 bases from V and 3 from J, leaving 11 bases between them. This CDR3 is CASSMRGGDYGYTF. The CDR3 region has the DNA TGTGCCAGTAGTATGCGGGGTGGGGACTATGGCTACACCTTC.

The rearrangement links TRBV4-1 to TRBJ1-4; no clear D. This CDR3 comprises 14 residues. V dropped 0 bases and J dropped 8 bases, with 10 bases sitting between them. Looked up from germline, CDR1 is MGHRA and CDR2 is YSYEKL. The CDR3 loop reads CASSQDGVSEKLFF. CDR3 in DNA: TGCGCCAGCAGCCAAGATGGGGTTTCAGAAAAACTGTTTTTT.

CDR3 DNA: TGTGCCAGCAGCTCAATCTACAATGAGCAGTTCTTC. The encoded protein is CASSSIYNEQFF. The gene calls are TRBV7-2 and TRBJ2-1; no clear D. The CDR3 consists of 12 residues. The V end was cut by 4 bases, the J end by 3 bases, with 4 bases between. CDR1 and CDR2 (germline): SGHTA, FQGNSA. Full variable domain (remainder filled in from reference TRBV7-2 and TRBJ2-1): GAGVSQSPSNKVTEKGKDVELRCDPISGHTALYWYRQSLGQGLEFLIYFQGNSAPDKSGLPSDRFSAERTGGSVSTLTIQRTQQEDSAVYLCASSSIYNEQFFGPGTRLTVL.

This clone appeared a single time. This chain connects TRBV19 to TRBJ1-2, with D uncertain. CDR3 length equals 14 residues. Germline values: CDR1 LNHDA, CDR2 SQIVND (reference sequence). V was cut by 1 base and J by 8 bases, with 14 bases left in between. The CDR3 sequence is CASSIGSGSRGYTF. The CDR3 nucleotides read TGTGCCAGTAGTATAGGCTCGGGAAGCAGAGGCTACACCTTC.

The genes are TRBV7-2 and TRBJ2-7; 10 bases fit TRBD1. J was trimmed by 5 bases and V by 6 bases; bases with no gene match: 13. There are 16 residues in the CDR3. Looked up from germline, CDR1 is SGHTA and CDR2 is FQGNSA. The CDR3 region is CASRKQPGQGNHEQYF. The CDR3 DNA sequence: TGTGCCAGCAGAAAACAACCGGGACAGGGGAACCACGAGCAGTACTTC.

The rearrangement uses TRBV10-1 and TRBJ2-1, with D possibly called TRBD1 or TRBD2 (7 bases each). Germline V gives CDR1 WNHNN, CDR2 SYGVQD (reference sequence). The V end was cut by 6 bases, the J end by 5 bases, with 14 bases between. CDR3 length equals 14 residues. CDR3 sequence reads: CASRQGGPDNEQFF. DNA for the CDR3: TGCGCCAGCAGGCAGGGGGGGCCCGACAATGAGCAGTTCTTC.

This CDR3 is CASSLDPTGTGAAGELFF. The CDR3 region has the DNA TGTGCCAGCAGCTTAGACCCAACCGGGACAGGGGCTGCCGGGGAGCTGTTTTTT. The V call is TRBV7-3, the J call TRBJ2-2, with 10 bases matching TRBD1. V was clipped by 2 bases and J by 6 bases; unmatched bases: 12. CDR1 SGHTA and CDR2 FQGTGA come from the germline V gene. The CDR3 has 18 amino acids.

This clone was observed a single time. The chain uses TRBV6-5 and TRBJ2-7, with D possibly matching TRBD2 (5 bases). CDR3 size: 15 residues. V gave up 4 bases and J gave up 0 bases, with 13 bases separating them. Germline values: CDR1 MNHEY, CDR2 SVGAGI. Here the CDR3 reads CASSLFEGSSYEQYF. The CDR3 nucleotides read TGTGCCAGCAGTTTGTTTGAGGGAAGCTCCTACGAGCAGTACTTC.

The CDR3 coding sequence is TGCAGTGCTATTGGAAATGAAAAACTGTTTTTT. Protein product: CSAIGNEKLFF. The V call is TRBV20-1, the J call TRBJ1-4; D unclear. Trimming stripped 4 bases from V and 5 bases from J, with 5 bases between. CDR1 and CDR2 from the germline V gene are DFQATT and SNEGSKA (reference sequence). This CDR3 has 11 amino acids.

The V gene is TRBV10-3, the J gene TRBJ2-5, with D perhaps matching TRBD2 (5 bases). CDR3 length equals 15 residues. V was pared by 3 bases and J by 5 bases, with 16 bases between. Germline V gives CDR1 ENHRY, CDR2 SYGVKD. The CDR3 sequence is CAISENGSGGETQYF. CDR3 DNA sequence: TGTGCCATCAGTGAAAACGGAAGCGGCGGTGAGACCCAGTACTTC.

The chain combines TRBV4-1 with TRBJ1-1; 10 nucleotides line up with TRBD1. With 3 bases clipped from V and 2 bases from J, the junction kept 6 bases outside the gene matches. Germline V gene sequence: CDR1 MGHRA, CDR2 YSYEKL. There are 16 residues in the CDR3. DNA for the CDR3: TGCGCCAGCAGCCACAGAGACAGGGGGCGTAACACTGAAGCTTTCTTT. As protein: CASSHRDRGRNTEAFF.

This clone was seen a single time. The rearrangement uses TRBV27 and TRBJ1-3, with no clear D. The CDR3 is 19 residues long. V was trimmed by 2 bases and J by 0 bases, leaving 20 bases between them. Germline-derived CDR1 and CDR2 are MNHEY and SMNVEV (reference sequence). Here the CDR3 DNA reads TGTGCCAGCAGTTTACCCAGCGAGCATGATACAAGCTCTGGAAACACCATATATTTT. Its translation is CASSLPSEHDTSSGNTIYF.

The chain joins TRBV7-6 to TRBJ2-7; D is perhaps TRBD1 (5 bases). This CDR3 spans 15 amino acids. V was shortened by 2 bases and J by 5 bases, with 16 bases between the two germline ends. Germline lookup yields CDR1 SGHVS and CDR2 FNYEAQ. CDR3 nucleotide sequence: TGTGCCAGCAGCTTACAGCAGGGCCATACAGACGAGCAGTACTTC. It translates to CASSLQQGHTDEQYF.

In this sample, this clone turned up once. This sequence joins TRBV28 and TRBJ2-1, with 7 positions matching TRBD2. This CDR3 has 15 residues. The trim removed 8 bases at V and 0 bases at J, leaving 7 bases unmatched. The germline gives CDR1 MDHEN, CDR2 SYDVKM. The CDR3 coding sequence is TGTGCCAGCGCCCGCGGCGGGAGCTCCTACAATGAGCAGTTCTTC. It specifies CASARGGSSYNEQFF.

This clone was counted once. The V call is TRBV11-3, the J call TRBJ2-1; 14 nucleotides agree with TRBD2. Per the germline V gene, CDR1 is SGHNT and CDR2 is YENEEA. The CDR3 is made up of 16 amino acids. J was trimmed by 4 bases and V by 5 bases; bases with no gene match: 4. Written as DNA, the CDR3 is TGTGCCAGCAGCGGGACTAGCGGGGGACAATACAATGAGCAGTTCTTC. This translates into CASSGTSGGQYNEQFF.

V and J are TRBV7-8 and TRBJ1-6; D perhaps matches TRBD1 (5 bases). CDR1 and CDR2 (germline): SGHVS, FQNEAQ. V was cut by 8 bases and J by 8 bases, with 13 bases left in between. The CDR3 is 13 residues long. CDR3 sequence (DNA): TGTGCCAGCGCCACGGGGCCGGATTCACCCCTCCACTTT. As protein: CASATGPDSPLHF. The full variable domain, completed using reference TRBV7-8 and TRBJ1-6, is GAGVSQSPRYKVAKRGQDVALRCDPISGHVSLFWYQQALGQGPEFLTYFQNEAQLDKSGLPSDRFFAERPEGSVSTLKIQRTQQEDSAVYLCASATGPDSPLHFGNGTRLTVT.

The chain carries TRBV11-3 and TRBJ2-1, with a possible D match to TRBD1 (6 bases). The CDR3 totals 14 residues. V was cut by 7 bases and J by 10 bases, with 20 bases left in between. Germline values: CDR1 SGHNT, CDR2 YENEEA. The CDR3 here is CASTSSRVGHEQFF. CDR3 coding DNA: TGTGCCAGCACCTCCTCTCGAGTGGGACACGAGCAGTTCTTC. Filled out from reference TRBV11-3 and TRBJ2-1, the complete variable domain reads EAGVVQSPRYKIIEKKQPVAFWCNPISGHNTLYWYLQNLGQGPELLIRYENEEAVDDSQLPKDRFSAERLKGVDSTLKIQPAELGDSAVYLCASTSSRVGHEQFFGPGTRLTVL.

The chain is built from TRBV2 and TRBJ1-1; 7 bases are shared with TRBD1. The CDR3 length is 14 residues. The V and J ends lost 6 bases and 3 bases, in that order; junction bases with no gene match: 7. Germline CDR1 is SNHLY and CDR2 is FYNNEI. This CDR3 is CASSVQGVDTEAFF. The CDR3, as DNA: TGTGCCAGCAGCGTTCAGGGGGTAGACACTGAAGCTTTCTTT.

This sequence joins TRBV7-2 and TRBJ1-2; 11 nucleotides align to TRBD1. V shed 4 bases, J shed 8 bases, and the junction held 12 bases outside the gene matches. Germline lookup yields CDR1 SGHTA and CDR2 FQGNSA. CDR3 length equals 16 residues. The CDR3 loop reads CASSSPWGTGGGGYTF. CDR3 DNA sequence: TGTGCCAGCAGCTCCCCCTGGGGGACAGGGGGAGGGGGCTACACCTTC.